This passage covers 20 T cell receptor beta chains from one sample sequenced in a study of blood T cell repertoires in COVID-19. The protocol was immunoSEQ multiplex PCR, while the TCRdb copy is restricted to in-frame clones and leaves out a portion. The repertoire holds around 300,000 clones, with over 75% as singletons. The material sequenced was PBMCs or T cells enriched from blood (not recorded which). These TCRs come from a woman aged 25-40 years who had recovered from COVID-19.

V is TRBV28 and J is TRBJ1-2; 8 bases are a match to TRBD1. The CDR3 has 16 amino acids. V shed 3 bases, J shed 2 bases, and the junction held 8 bases outside the gene matches. Germline V gene lookup returns CDR1 MDHEN and CDR2 SYDVKM. CDR3 loop: CASSFQRDRPNYGYTF. The CDR3 DNA follows: TGTGCCAGCAGTTTCCAAAGGGACAGGCCCAACTATGGCTACACCTTC.

As for this clone: Other DNA sequences within the sample encode an identical CDR3. The genes are TRBV11-2 and TRBJ1-5, with D possibly TRBD1 on 5 matching bases. V was clipped by 5 bases and J by 6 bases, with 17 bases between them. From germline, CDR1 is SGHAT and CDR2 FQNNGV. The CDR3 has 15 amino acids. As DNA, the CDR3 is TGTGCCAGCAGCCCAAGCACGGGGGAAGGTCAGCCCCAGCATTTT. Translating gives CASSPSTGEGQPQHF.

The rearrangement joins TRBV13 to TRBJ2-2, with TRBD2 matching over 9 bases. Germline assignment: CDR1 PRHDT and CDR2 FYEKMQ (reference sequence). V gave up 5 bases and J gave up 5 bases; unmatched junction bases: 9. The CDR3 is 16 amino acids. This chain's CDR3 is CASSPSRGGRTGELFF. CDR3 bases: TGTGCCAGCAGCCCCTCGCGGGGGGGTCGGACCGGGGAGCTGTTTTTT.

This chain joins TRBV7-9 and TRBJ1-2; 8 nucleotides align to TRBD1. There are 15 residues in the CDR3. CDR1 and CDR2 from the germline V gene are SEHNR and FQNEAQ (reference sequence). V gave up 5 bases and J gave up 0 bases; unmatched junction bases: 5. CDR3 sequence (DNA): TGTGCCAGCAGCGGACGGACAGGGACTAACTATGGCTACACCTTC. Its protein is CASSGRTGTNYGYTF.

This clone appeared a single time. The chain uses TRBV27 and TRBJ2-5, with 12 nucleotides matching TRBD2. With 5 bases clipped from V and 5 bases from J, the junction kept 3 bases outside the gene matches. The CDR3 has 14 residues. Germline lookup yields CDR1 MNHEY and CDR2 SMNVEV (reference sequence). Written as DNA, the CDR3 is TGTGCCAGCAGTCCTCTAGCGGGGGGGGAGACCCAGTACTTC. Its translation is CASSPLAGGETQYF.

This rearrangement joins TRBV11-3 to TRBJ1-2, with D unclear. The CDR3 has 12 amino acids. The V end lost 8 bases, the J end lost 8 bases, and 15 bases lay between the germline ends. Germline CDR1 and CDR2: SGHNT and YENEEA. The CDR3 bases are TGTGCCAGCCGGAGCCCAGAGGGAGGCTACACCTTC. This encodes CASRSPEGGYTF.

This chain links TRBV6-2 or TRBV6-3 with TRBJ2-5; 8 bases match TRBD2. Germline trimming cut 6 bases from V and 3 bases from J; bases unmatched to any gene: 18. Germline CDR1 reads MNHEY; CDR2 reads SVGEGT. The CDR3 is 18 amino acids. The DNA of the CDR3 is TGTGCCAGCAGCCGATTAGCGGGATTCATTCGGAACGAAGAGACCCAGTACTTC. Translated, it gives CASSRLAGFIRNEETQYF.

V gene TRBV28 combines with J gene TRBJ1-1, with D possibly matching TRBD1 (5 bases). V was clipped by 7 bases and J by 3 bases, with 15 bases between them. The CDR3 totals 14 residues. CDR1 is MDHEN and CDR2 is SYDVKM in the germline V gene. This CDR3 reads CASKPSGSYTEAFF. As DNA, the CDR3 is TGTGCCAGCAAACCTTCAGGGTCCTACACTGAAGCTTTCTTT.

The chain links TRBV27 to TRBJ1-2; the D is unclear. CDR1 and CDR2 from the germline V gene are MNHEY and SMNVEV (reference sequence). V was shortened by 6 bases and J by 2 bases, with 10 bases between the two germline ends. The length of the CDR3 is 13 residues. The DNA for the CDR3 is TGTGCCAGCAGGGCGACGGGGAACTATGGCTACACCTTC. It specifies CASRATGNYGYTF.

The chain carries TRBV4-1 and TRBJ2-7; 9 bases align to TRBD2. Trimming removed 4 bases from V and 3 bases from J; junction bases left unmatched: 7. The CDR3 length is 15 residues. Germline V gene sequence: CDR1 MGHRA, CDR2 YSYEKL. The CDR3 protein is CASSPWASGIYEQYF. In DNA, the CDR3 is TGCGCCAGCAGCCCATGGGCTAGCGGGATCTACGAGCAGTACTTC.

The chain links TRBV27 to TRBJ2-1; D call uncertain. The V gene's germline CDR1 is MNHEY and CDR2 SMNVEV (reference sequence). The CDR3 contains 16 residues. Trimming pared 4 bases from V and 3 bases from J, leaving 16 bases between. CDR3 amino acids: CASSSDGQTYYNEQFF. The CDR3, as DNA: TGTGCCAGCAGTTCCGACGGCCAGACATACTACAATGAGCAGTTCTTC.

This chain joins TRBV7-9 and TRBJ1-5; 12 positions match TRBD1. The CDR3 has 18 amino acids. Looked up from germline, CDR1 is SEHNR and CDR2 is FQNEAQ (reference sequence). Trimming cost V 1 base and J 2 bases; bases outside gene matches: 6. DNA for the CDR3: TGTGCCAGCAGCTTAGTTGGGACAGGGGGCTCGGGCAATCAGCCCCAGCATTTT. It is translated as CASSLVGTGGSGNQPQHF.

The chain has TRBV2 and TRBJ2-3; D is uncertain. CDR1 and CDR2 (germline): SNHLY, FYNNEI. V dropped 9 bases and J dropped 2 bases, with 9 bases sitting between them. CDR3 length equals 12 residues. CDR3 in amino acids: CASTYSTDTQYF. The DNA of the CDR3 is TGTGCCAGTACCTATTCCACAGATACGCAGTATTTT.

The chain combines TRBV12-3 or TRBV12-4 with TRBJ2-1; 8 bases line up with TRBD2. Trimming at V came to 9 bases and at J to 10 bases, leaving 2 bases not matched to a gene. This CDR3 has 10 amino acids. CDR3 sequence reads: CASIAGEQFF. The CDR3 coding sequence is TGTGCCAGTATAGCGGGAGAGCAGTTCTTC.

The chain recombines TRBV5-1 with TRBJ2-1, with 7 bases lining up with TRBD2. V shed 2 bases, J shed 8 bases, and the junction held 7 bases outside the gene matches. Germline V CDR1 and CDR2: SGHRS, YFSETQ. The CDR3 covers 14 residues. The DNA of the CDR3 is TGCGCCAGCAGCTTCCGGACTAGAAGGGATGAGCAGTTCTTC. It encodes CASSFRTRRDEQFF.

This clone was counted only a few times. The rearrangement joins TRBV28 to TRBJ1-6, with D possibly matching TRBD1 (5 bases). The germline V and J ends were trimmed by 6 bases and 7 bases, with 16 bases remaining between them. The CDR3 length is 15 residues. Germline V gives CDR1 MDHEN, CDR2 SYDVKM. The CDR3, as DNA: TGTGCCAGCAGCTCACCAGGGATTCTAAATTCACCCCTCCACTTT. Protein product: CASSSPGILNSPLHF.

This chain joins TRBV28 and TRBJ2-7, with TRBD1 matching 11 bases. Losses at the gene ends were 5 bases for V and 4 bases for J; bases not matched to a gene: 4. Per the germline V gene, CDR1 is MDHEN and CDR2 is SYDVKM. CDR3 size: 14 residues. CDR3 residues: CASSPRDRGYEQYF. For the CDR3, the DNA is TGTGCCAGCAGTCCACGGGACAGGGGGTACGAGCAGTACTTC.

The chain couples TRBV6-5 to TRBJ2-7; 8 nucleotides agree with TRBD1. This CDR3 spans 14 amino acids. After removal of 5 bases from V and 2 bases from J, the junction contained 5 bases not matched to a gene. Germline V lookup: CDR1 MNHEY, CDR2 SVGAGI. CDR3 residues: CASSRRQGTYEQYF. DNA for the CDR3: TGTGCCAGCAGTCGACGACAGGGGACCTACGAGCAGTACTTC.

V and J are TRBV5-5 and TRBJ2-1, with D maybe TRBD1 (6 bases). V lost 2 bases, J lost 6 bases, and 18 bases lay in between. The CDR3 runs 16 residues. Per the germline V gene, CDR1 is SGHKS and CDR2 is YYEKEE (reference sequence). This chain's CDR3 is CASSLRGTGFGNEQFF. The CDR3 DNA is TGTGCCAGCAGCTTAAGGGGGACGGGGTTCGGCAATGAGCAGTTCTTC.

V usage is TRBV28 and J usage is TRBJ1-2, with D uncertain. Trimming removed 5 bases from V and 5 bases from J, with 9 bases in between. The CDR3 extends over 12 amino acids. Germline lookup yields CDR1 MDHEN and CDR2 SYDVKM. The CDR3 sequence is CASSLGRYGYTF. In DNA form, the CDR3 reads TGTGCCAGCAGTCTAGGGAGATATGGCTACACCTTC.